Listed below are T cell receptor beta chains from one sample, sequenced in a study of blood T cell repertoires in COVID-19. Using immunoSEQ multiplex PCR, the repertoire was profiled, and TCRdb retains in-frame clones only, with some absent. The sample gives 55,000 to 75,000 clones, approximately 83% of which show up once; roughly 9.3% is in the top ten. The sequencing input was peripheral blood. These receptors originate from an elderly man with COVID-19, enrolled during active disease. Each CDR3 is given with its conserved first and last residue. A D gene is named only where the DNA matches it firmly. Only some rows state a clone size, as once, few, many or a class for expanded clones.

V	D	size	J	CDR3	DNA
TRBV29-1	TRBD1	-	TRBJ2-1	CSGRSRGSYNEQFF	TGCAGCGGCCGATCCAGGGGGTCCTACAATGAGCAGTTCTTC
TRBV10-3	-	-	TRBJ1-5	CAIKPDNSNQPQHF	TGTGCCATCAAGCCGGACAATAGCAATCAGCCCCAGCATTTT
TRBV7-9	-	-	TRBJ1-1	CASSPLSGSEAFF	TGTGCCAGCAGCCCCCTCTCGGGTTCTGAAGCTTTCTTT
TRBV18	TRBD1	once	TRBJ1-1	CASSPRTGDIAEAFF	TGTGCCAGCTCACCCCGGACAGGGGATATCGCTGAAGCTTTCTTT
TRBV5-1	-	-	TRBJ2-1	CASSLEGLPYNEQFF	TGCGCCAGCAGCTTGGAGGGACTTCCCTACAATGAGCAGTTCTTC
TRBV28	-	few	TRBJ2-7	CASSLPPTDEQYF	TGTGCCAGCAGTTTACCCCCCACGGACGAGCAGTACTTC
TRBV7-9	-	-	TRBJ1-2	CASSLAVGVVYGYTF	TGTGCCAGCAGCTTAGCGGTCGGGGTCGTCTATGGCTACACCTTC
TRBV3-1/TRBV3-2	TRBD1	once	TRBJ1-1	CASSQDPSTGTGGKSTEAFF	TGTGCCAGCAGCCAAGACCCTTCTACCGGGACAGGGGGGAAGAGCACTGAAGCTTTCTTT
TRBV5-1	-	-	TRBJ2-2	CASSLGVHGIGELFF	TGCGCCAGCAGCTTGGGAGTTCACGGGATCGGGGAGCTGTTTTTT
TRBV19	TRBD1	-	TRBJ2-3	CASSSRTGSTDTQYF	TGTGCCAGTAGTTCCCGGACAGGGTCCACAGATACGCAGTATTTT
TRBV6-2/TRBV6-3	-	-	TRBJ1-1	CASSSYSSGQGGRTEAFF	TGTGCCAGCAGTTCCTATTCCTCGGGGCAGGGAGGTCGGACTGAAGCTTTCTTT
TRBV30	-	-	TRBJ2-1	CAWAATQVPFF	TGTGCCTGGGCCGCCACACAGGTTCCGTTCTTC
TRBV28	TRBD1	-	TRBJ1-1	CASSPVGTGHTEAFF	TGTGCCAGCAGTCCTGTGGGGACAGGGCACACTGAAGCTTTCTTT
TRBV11-2	TRBD2	-	TRBJ2-1	CASKGSGRTGDNEQFF	TGTGCCAGCAAGGGGAGCGGGAGGACGGGCGACAATGAGCAGTTCTTC
TRBV30	TRBD1	-	TRBJ2-1	CAWKGQYPYNEQFF	TGTGCCTGGAAGGGACAGTACCCCTACAATGAGCAGTTCTTC
TRBV11-3	-	-	TRBJ2-3	CASSSTGTDTQYF	TGTGCCAGCAGCTCTACAGGCACAGATACGCAGTATTTT
TRBV5-6	TRBD1	once	TRBJ1-4	CASSFRGQAEKLFF	TGTGCCAGCAGCTTCAGGGGGCAGGCTGAAAAACTGTTTTTT
TRBV7-9	TRBD1	-	TRBJ1-2	CASSLISGGVTGGYGYTF	TGTGCCAGCAGCTTAATTTCAGGGGGAGTGACAGGAGGGTATGGCTACACCTTC
TRBV28	TRBD1	-	TRBJ1-4	CASSLYGTGGSVEKLFF	TGTGCCAGCAGTTTATACGGGACAGGGGGCTCTGTTGAAAAACTGTTTTTT
TRBV5-4	-	-	TRBJ2-1	CASSLRLVEYNEQFF	TGTGCCAGCAGCTTGCGGCTAGTGGAATACAATGAGCAGTTCTTC
TRBV5-1	TRBD2	-	TRBJ2-3	CASGVVAGGDTQYF	TGCGCCAGCGGTGTGGTAGCGGGGGGAGATACGCAGTATTTT
TRBV6-2/TRBV6-3	TRBD1	once	TRBJ2-2	CASSRPTGGTGELFF	TGTGCCAGCAGTCGACCGACAGGGGGCACCGGGGAGCTGTTTTTT
TRBV6-5	-	-	TRBJ2-1	CASRRTGTGVFEQFF	TGTGCCAGCAGAAGGACTGGAACCGGGGTGTTTGAGCAGTTCTTC
TRBV27	TRBD2	-	TRBJ2-5	CASSYGGRLAGVSIETQYF	TGTGCCAGCAGTTATGGGGGGCGACTAGCGGGAGTTTCCATCGAGACCCAGTACTTC
TRBV27	-	-	TRBJ1-1	CASSLLTEVNTEAFF	TGTGCCAGCAGTTTATTGACGGAGGTGAACACTGAAGCTTTCTTT
TRBV12-3/TRBV12-4	-	-	TRBJ1-2	CASSPDSNYGYTF	TGTGCCAGCAGTCCCGACAGTAACTATGGCTACACCTTC
TRBV7-3	TRBD1	medium-sized	TRBJ1-2	CASSFTDRGNGYTF	TGTGCCAGCAGCTTTACCGACAGGGGAAATGGCTACACCTTC
TRBV4-3	TRBD1	-	TRBJ2-3	CASSNSRGPIRDTQYF	TGCGCCAGCAGCAACAGCAGGGGGCCCATTCGGGATACGCAGTATTTT
TRBV28	TRBD1	few	TRBJ1-2	CASSGPGTAVYGYTF	TGTGCCAGCAGTGGCCCCGGGACAGCCGTCTATGGCTACACCTTC
TRBV2	-	-	TRBJ2-1	CASSAGRGTYNEQFF	TGTGCCAGCAGTGCGGGCAGGGGAACCTACAATGAGCAGTTCTTC
TRBV5-1	-	-	TRBJ2-2	CASRGNTGELFF	TGCGCCAGTAGGGGGAACACCGGGGAGCTGTTTTTT
TRBV9	-	-	TRBJ1-2	CASSVGAEGAYGYTF	TGTGCCAGCAGCGTAGGTGCCGAGGGAGCCTATGGCTACACCTTC
TRBV4-3	-	-	TRBJ2-5	CASSQAITGGPWYF	TGCGCCAGCAGCCAAGCTATTACGGGGGGCCCTTGGTACTTC
TRBV25-1	TRBD1	-	TRBJ1-6	CASSEYGKGGNSPLHF	TGTGCCAGCAGTGAATATGGAAAAGGGGGCAACTCACCCCTCCACTTT
TRBV12-3/TRBV12-4	-	-	TRBJ2-1	CASSTGFDEQFF	TGTGCCAGCAGCACAGGGTTTGATGAGCAGTTCTTC
TRBV30	-	-	TRBJ2-7	CAWSFTGRYEQYF	TGTGCCTGGAGTTTCACAGGGAGATACGAGCAGTACTTC
TRBV6-5	TRBD1	-	TRBJ1-1	CASRSGQGSNTEAFF	TGTGCCAGCAGATCCGGACAGGGTTCGAACACTGAAGCTTTCTTT
TRBV7-2	TRBD1	-	TRBJ1-1	CASSKRTGRNTEAFF	TGTGCCAGCAGCAAGAGGACAGGGCGCAACACTGAAGCTTTCTTT
TRBV7-8	TRBD2	-	TRBJ2-2	CASSLSGGTNTGELFF	TGTGCCAGCAGCCTAAGCGGGGGCACGAACACCGGGGAGCTGTTTTTT
TRBV18	-	few	TRBJ1-1	CASSADMNTEAFF	TGTGCCAGCTCGGCGGACATGAACACTGAAGCTTTCTTT
TRBV9	TRBD1	-	TRBJ1-1	CASSARQGAEAFF	TGTGCCAGCAGCGCGCGACAGGGGGCTGAAGCTTTCTTT
TRBV11-2	-	-	TRBJ2-1	CASERPSGSYNEQFF	TGTGCCAGTGAGCGGCCCAGCGGCTCCTACAATGAGCAGTTCTTC
TRBV29-1	-	-	TRBJ1-1	CSVGGGRRNTEAFF	TGCAGCGTGGGGGGGGGACGGAGGAACACTGAAGCTTTCTTT
TRBV19	-	-	TRBJ1-5	CASSIGGGADNQPQHF	TGTGCCAGTAGTATAGGGGGTGGGGCAGACAATCAGCCCCAGCATTTT
TRBV6-5	-	-	TRBJ1-1	CASSYWQATEAFF	TGTGCCAGCAGTTACTGGCAGGCCACTGAAGCTTTCTTT
TRBV30	-	-	TRBJ1-1	CAWSVLPAATTEAFF	TGTGCCTGGAGTGTACTCCCGGCGGCGACCACTGAAGCTTTCTTT
TRBV5-1	TRBD1	-	TRBJ1-1	CASSLRTGERAFF	TGCGCCAGCAGCTTACGGACAGGTGAAAGAGCTTTCTTT
TRBV5-1	TRBD1	-	TRBJ1-3	CASSVGQSGNTIYF	TGCGCCAGCAGCGTGGGACAGTCTGGAAACACCATATATTTT
TRBV21-1	-	once	TRBJ1-6	CASSKGDRGYSPLHF	TGTGCCAGCAGCAAAGGTGACAGGGGTTATTCACCCCTCCACTTT
TRBV28	-	-	TRBJ1-6	CASSFEGRGGSPLHF	TGTGCCAGCAGTTTTGAAGGGCGGGGAGGCTCACCCCTCCACTTT
TRBV6-6	TRBD1	-	TRBJ1-5	CASSPRGQVNQPQHF	TGTGCCAGCAGTCCCCGAGGACAGGTCAATCAGCCCCAGCATTTT
TRBV28	-	-	TRBJ1-5	CASSPSAGSTVGQPQHF	TGTGCCAGCAGCCCCTCGGCCGGGTCCACTGTCGGCCAGCCCCAGCATTTT
TRBV5-5	TRBD1	-	TRBJ1-4	CASSFPGQDHEKLFF	TGTGCCAGCAGCTTTCCGGGACAGGACCATGAAAAACTGTTTTTT
TRBV19	-	-	TRBJ2-2	CASSIPSRTGELFF	TGTGCCAGTAGTATCCCGAGTCGCACCGGGGAGCTGTTTTTT
TRBV3-1/TRBV3-2	TRBD2	-	TRBJ2-5	CASSQPASAGVKETQYF	TGTGCCAGCAGCCAACCGGCTAGCGCGGGGGTGAAAGAGACCCAGTACTTC
TRBV27	-	few	TRBJ1-1	CASEYREGTEAFF	TGTGCCAGCGAGTACAGGGAGGGAACTGAAGCTTTCTTT
TRBV5-1	-	-	TRBJ2-2	CASSLGRPTGELFF	TGCGCCAGCAGCTTGGGCAGGCCCACCGGGGAGCTGTTTTTT